The 18 T cell receptor beta chains reported below all come from one sample, sequenced in a study of blood T cell repertoires in COVID-19. Repertoires were generated with immunoSEQ multiplex PCR, while TCRdb's copy carries only in-frame clones and drops some. The sample lists about 200,000 clones, roughly 80% seen once, with about 6.3% in the top ten. Sequencing was carried out using peripheral blood. The receptors were gathered from a man aged 55 to 70 with acute or convalescent COVID-19.

The V call is TRBV27, the J call TRBJ1-6, with D maybe TRBD1 (6 bases). V was shortened by 2 bases and J by 4 bases, with 18 bases between the two germline ends. CDR1 and CDR2 (germline): MNHEY, SMNVEV (reference sequence). The CDR3 covers 18 residues. CDR3 amino acids: CASSLTSRGITYNSPLHF. CDR3 sequence (DNA): TGTGCCAGCAGTTTAACCTCCAGGGGCATAACTTATAATTCACCCCTCCACTTT.

The CDR3 protein is CASSPSTGGWTEAFF. The CDR3 nucleotides are TGTGCCAGCAGTCCTTCGACAGGGGGTTGGACTGAAGCTTTCTTT. The chain employs TRBV28 and TRBJ1-1; 9 bases are a match to TRBD1. The CDR3 contains 15 residues. V shed 5 bases and J 5 bases; nucleotides not matched to a gene: 9. CDR1 and CDR2 (germline): MDHEN, SYDVKM.

The chain recombines TRBV6-5 with TRBJ1-1; D gene ambiguous. The V gene lost 2 bases and the J gene lost 1 base, with 8 bases spanning the gap. There are 14 residues in the CDR3. Germline values: CDR1 MNHEY, CDR2 SVGAGI. The CDR3 loop is CASSYASGNTEAFF. The CDR3 coding sequence is TGTGCCAGCAGTTACGCGTCGGGGAACACTGAAGCTTTCTTT.

Concerning this clone: This sample also contains other DNA sequences that code for the same CDR3. The V call is TRBV11-2, the J call TRBJ1-2, with a possible D match to TRBD1 (5 bases). CDR3 size: 14 residues. Trimming pared 5 bases from V and 2 bases from J, leaving 12 bases between. The germline gives CDR1 SGHAT, CDR2 FQNNGV. The CDR3 DNA reads TGTGCCAGCAGCCCTGGGGGGGGGAACTATGGCTACACCTTC. The encoded protein is CASSPGGGNYGYTF.

This chain connects TRBV19 to TRBJ2-2; 9 nucleotides align to TRBD2. V was pared by 5 bases and J by 1 base, with 14 bases of the junction left unmatched. Germline V lookup: CDR1 LNHDA, CDR2 SQIVND (reference sequence). This CDR3 contains 19 residues. The CDR3, as DNA: TGTGCCAGTAGTGTAGTACTAGCGGGTATCTCCTTGAACACCGGGGAGCTGTTTTTT. Translation gives CASSVVLAGISLNTGELFF.

The chain links TRBV19 to TRBJ1-5; 9 bases line up with TRBD1. Losses at the gene ends were 3 bases for V and 3 bases for J; bases not matched to a gene: 15. The CDR3 has 19 residues. Germline values: CDR1 LNHDA, CDR2 SQIVND (reference sequence). CDR3 nucleotide sequence: TGTGCCAGTAGTATTATATCTGCTTTTGGACAGGGGATCAATCAGCCCCAGCATTTT. Its protein is CASSIISAFGQGINQPQHF.

V gene TRBV11-2 combines with J gene TRBJ2-7; 10 bases map to TRBD2. The ends lost 5 bases at V and 2 bases at J; junction bases unmatched: 3. From germline, CDR1 is SGHAT and CDR2 FQNNGV. This CDR3 contains 14 residues. In DNA form, the CDR3 reads TGTGCCAGCAGCCTAGCGGGGGTGGCCTACGAGCAGTACTTC. It translates to CASSLAGVAYEQYF.

Concerning this clone itself: Different DNA sequences within this sample yield the same CDR3. This chain links TRBV19 with TRBJ1-1; the D gene is possibly TRBD1 (5 bases). The CDR3 consists of 15 residues. CDR1 and CDR2 from the germline V gene are LNHDA and SQIVND (reference sequence). Trimming left V 7 bases short and J 4 bases short, with 19 bases between. The CDR3 sequence is CASTSFVGGPTEAFF. CDR3 DNA sequence: TGTGCCAGTACCTCGTTCGTGGGGGGACCCACTGAAGCTTTCTTT.

This chain joins TRBV7-2 and TRBJ1-2; D might be TRBD1 (5 bases). CDR3 length equals 15 residues. Germline assignment: CDR1 SGHTA and CDR2 FQGNSA. Trimming pared 4 bases from V and 4 bases from J, leaving 16 bases between. CDR3 coding DNA: TGTGCCAGCAGCTCTTTCAGGGTCCCCTCCTATGGCTACACCTTC. It translates to CASSSFRVPSYGYTF.

The rearrangement links TRBV5-1 to TRBJ1-6; D is possibly TRBD1 (5 bases). The CDR3 covers 16 residues. Deletions cut 0 bases from V and 6 bases from J, with 13 bases between. Germline lookup yields CDR1 SGHRS and CDR2 YFSETQ. CDR3 in amino acids: CASSLGEGSRNSPLHF. In DNA form, the CDR3 reads TGCGCCAGCAGCTTGGGGGAGGGGAGTCGTAATTCACCCCTCCACTTT.

The gene calls are TRBV5-1 and TRBJ2-3; 11 bases match TRBD2. The germline gives CDR1 SGHRS, CDR2 YFSETQ. The CDR3 is 15 amino acids. V trimming: 4 bases; J trimming: 2 bases; junction bases outside the gene matches: 3. In DNA form, the CDR3 reads TGCGCCAGCAGCGGGACTAGCGGCCTCACAGATACGCAGTATTTT. Residues: CASSGTSGLTDTQYF.

The rearrangement links TRBV6-5 to TRBJ1-5; TRBD1 aligns across 7 bases. CDR1 is MNHEY, CDR2 SVGAGI, per germline. The CDR3 is made up of 14 amino acids. V lost 6 bases and J lost 6; bases outside the gene matches: 8. The DNA of the CDR3 is TGTGCCAGCAGAACCACAGGGGTAGGTCAGCCCCAGCATTTT. Protein product: CASRTTGVGQPQHF.

The CDR3 bases are TGCAGCGTTCTAGACCCCCCGGAGGAGCAGTACTTC. This translates into CSVLDPPEEQYF. The V call is TRBV29-1, the J call TRBJ2-7, with unresolved D. Germline assignment: CDR1 SQVTM and CDR2 ANQGSEA. V was trimmed by 5 bases and J by 7 bases, leaving 15 bases between them. The CDR3 has 12 amino acids.

The genes are TRBV9 and TRBJ2-1, with 7 bases identical to TRBD2. The V gene end was trimmed by 1 base and the J gene end by 3 bases; junction bases not matched to a gene: 4. CDR1 is SGDLS and CDR2 is YYNGEE in the germline V gene. This CDR3 is 15 amino acids long. CDR3 loop: CASSVSGGNYNEQFF. The CDR3 nucleotides are TGTGCCAGCAGCGTATCGGGGGGAAACTACAATGAGCAGTTCTTC.

This clone appeared once. V gene TRBV6-5 combines with J gene TRBJ2-7, with D unclear. The V gene lost 0 bases and the J gene lost 2 bases, with 8 bases spanning the gap. CDR1 and CDR2 (germline): MNHEY, SVGAGI. The CDR3 consists of 14 residues. Here the CDR3 DNA reads TGTGCCAGCAGTTACTCCAACAAAGCCTACGAGCAGTACTTC. Amino acid sequence: CASSYSNKAYEQYF.

This sequence joins TRBV5-1 and TRBJ1-4; a weak D match, TRBD1 (5 bases). In germline, CDR1 is SGHRS, CDR2 YFSETQ. The CDR3 is 16 amino acids. Trimming pared 1 base from V and 3 bases from J, leaving 13 bases between. In nucleotides, the CDR3 is TGCGCCAGCAGCTTGTGGGCTGTAGGGGCTAATGAAAAACTGTTTTTT. Protein product: CASSLWAVGANEKLFF.

This chain links TRBV13 with TRBJ2-7, with TRBD1 matching over 7 bases. The trim removed 3 bases at V and 3 bases at J, leaving 5 bases unmatched. From germline, CDR1 is PRHDT and CDR2 FYEKMQ (reference sequence). The length of the CDR3 is 14 residues. For the CDR3, the DNA is TGTGCCAGCAGCTTCCGGGACAGAGTCTACGAGCAGTACTTC. Its translation: CASSFRDRVYEQYF.

The chain joins TRBV10-3 to TRBJ2-3; 12 bases line up with TRBD2. The CDR3 is made up of 14 amino acids. Trimming cost V 10 bases and J 1 base; bases outside gene matches: 3. CDR1 is ENHRY and CDR2 is SYGVKD in the germline V gene. For the CDR3, the DNA is TGTGCCACACGGACTAGCGGGGGCACAGATACGCAGTATTTT. This codes for CATRTSGGTDTQYF.